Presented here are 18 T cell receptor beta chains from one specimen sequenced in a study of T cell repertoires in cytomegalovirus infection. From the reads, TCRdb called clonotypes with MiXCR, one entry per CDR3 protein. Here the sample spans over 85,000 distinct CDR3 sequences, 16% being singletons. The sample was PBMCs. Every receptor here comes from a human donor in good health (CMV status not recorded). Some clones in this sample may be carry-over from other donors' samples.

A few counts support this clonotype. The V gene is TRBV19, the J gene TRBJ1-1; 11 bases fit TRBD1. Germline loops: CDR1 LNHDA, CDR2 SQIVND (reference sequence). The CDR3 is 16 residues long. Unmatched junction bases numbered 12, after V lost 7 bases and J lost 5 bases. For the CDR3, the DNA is TGTGCCAGTAAAAGGGCGGGACAGGGGGATCGGACTGAAGCTTTCTTT. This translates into CASKRAGQGDRTEAFF.

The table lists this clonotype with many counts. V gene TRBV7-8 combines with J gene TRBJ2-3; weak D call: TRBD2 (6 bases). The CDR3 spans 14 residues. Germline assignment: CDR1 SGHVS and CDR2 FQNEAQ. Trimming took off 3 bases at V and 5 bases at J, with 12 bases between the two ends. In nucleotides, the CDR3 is TGTGCCAGCAGCTTCGGCGGGGTAGAAGATACGCAGTATTTT. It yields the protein CASSFGGVEDTQYF.

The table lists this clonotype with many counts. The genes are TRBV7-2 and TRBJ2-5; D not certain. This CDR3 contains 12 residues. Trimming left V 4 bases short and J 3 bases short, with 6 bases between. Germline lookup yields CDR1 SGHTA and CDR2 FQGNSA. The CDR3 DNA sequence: TGTGCCAGCAGCTGGCCTGAAGAGACCCAGTACTTC. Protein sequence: CASSWPEETQYF.

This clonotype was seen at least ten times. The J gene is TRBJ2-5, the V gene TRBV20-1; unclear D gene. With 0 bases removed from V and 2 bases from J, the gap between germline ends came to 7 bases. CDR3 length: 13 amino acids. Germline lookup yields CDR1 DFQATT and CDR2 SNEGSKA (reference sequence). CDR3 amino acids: CSAREPVQETQYF. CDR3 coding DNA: TGCAGTGCTAGAGAACCCGTTCAAGAGACCCAGTACTTC.

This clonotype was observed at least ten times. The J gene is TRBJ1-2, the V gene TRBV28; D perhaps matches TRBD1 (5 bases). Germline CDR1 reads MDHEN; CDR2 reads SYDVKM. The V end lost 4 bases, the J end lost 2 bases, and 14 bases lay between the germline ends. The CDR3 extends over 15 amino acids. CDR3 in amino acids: CASSSLWGGNYGYTF. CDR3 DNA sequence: TGTGCCAGCAGTTCGCTCTGGGGGGGGAACTATGGCTACACCTTC.

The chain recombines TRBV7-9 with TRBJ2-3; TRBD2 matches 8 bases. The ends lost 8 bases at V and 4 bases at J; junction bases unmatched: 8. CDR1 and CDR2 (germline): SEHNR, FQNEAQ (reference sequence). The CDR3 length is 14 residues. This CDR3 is CASAGRGGSDTQYF. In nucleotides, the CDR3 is TGTGCCAGCGCCGGCCGGGGGGGCTCAGATACGCAGTATTTT.

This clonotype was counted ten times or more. This CDR3 is CASSSGTGHSGANVLTF. The CDR3 region has the DNA TGTGCCAGCAGCTCAGGGACAGGGCACTCTGGGGCCAACGTCCTGACTTTC. V is TRBV7-6 and J is TRBJ2-6, with 9 bases matching TRBD1. CDR3 length: 17 residues. CDR1 and CDR2 from the germline V gene are SGHVS and FNYEAQ. V shed 4 bases and J 0 bases; nucleotides not matched to a gene: 4.

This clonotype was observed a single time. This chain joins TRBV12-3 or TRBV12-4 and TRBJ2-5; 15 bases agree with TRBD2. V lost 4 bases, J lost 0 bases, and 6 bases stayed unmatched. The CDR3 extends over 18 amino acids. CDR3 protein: CASSSGLAGGGYQETQYF. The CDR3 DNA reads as TGTGCCAGCAGTTCCGGACTAGCGGGGGGGGGGTACCAAGAGACCCAGTACTTC.

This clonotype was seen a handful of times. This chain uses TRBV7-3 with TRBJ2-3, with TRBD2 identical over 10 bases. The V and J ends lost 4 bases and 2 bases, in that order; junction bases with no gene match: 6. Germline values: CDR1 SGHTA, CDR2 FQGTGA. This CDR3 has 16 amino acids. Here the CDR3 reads CASSSLAGASTDTQYF. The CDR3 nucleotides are TGTGCCAGCAGCTCCCTAGCGGGGGCCTCCACAGATACGCAGTATTTT.

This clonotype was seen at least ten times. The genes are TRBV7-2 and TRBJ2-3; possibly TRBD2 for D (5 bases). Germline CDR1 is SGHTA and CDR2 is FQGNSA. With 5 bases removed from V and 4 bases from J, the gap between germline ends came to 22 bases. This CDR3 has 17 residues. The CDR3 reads CASSLRLASSWADTQYF. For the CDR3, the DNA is TGTGCCAGCAGCCTCAGATTGGCTAGCTCATGGGCAGATACGCAGTATTTT. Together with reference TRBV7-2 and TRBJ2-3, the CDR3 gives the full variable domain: GAGVSQSPSNKVTEKGKDVELRCDPISGHTALYWYRQSLGQGLEFLIYFQGNSAPDKSGLPSDRFSAERTGGSVSTLTIQRTQQEDSAVYLCASSLRLASSWADTQYFGPGTRLTVL.

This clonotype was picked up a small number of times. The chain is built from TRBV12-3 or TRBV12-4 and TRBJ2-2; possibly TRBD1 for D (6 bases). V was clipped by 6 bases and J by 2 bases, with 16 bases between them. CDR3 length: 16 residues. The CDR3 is CASSPEGVLNTGELFF. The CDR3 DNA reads TGTGCCAGCAGCCCCGAGGGGGTATTAAACACCGGGGAGCTGTTTTTT.

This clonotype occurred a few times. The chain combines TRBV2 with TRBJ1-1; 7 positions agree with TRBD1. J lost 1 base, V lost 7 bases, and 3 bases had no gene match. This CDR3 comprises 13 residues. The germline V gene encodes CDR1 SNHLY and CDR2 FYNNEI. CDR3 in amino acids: CASTRDRNTEAFF. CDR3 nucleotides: TGTGCCAGCACGAGGGACAGGAACACTGAAGCTTTCTTT.

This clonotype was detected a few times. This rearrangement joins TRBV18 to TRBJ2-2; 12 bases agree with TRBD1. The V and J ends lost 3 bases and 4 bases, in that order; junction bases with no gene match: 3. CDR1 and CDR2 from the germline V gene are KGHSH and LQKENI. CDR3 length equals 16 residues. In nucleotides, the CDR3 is TGTGCCAGCTCACCGGGACAGGGGGCATTCACCGGGGAGCTGTTTTTT. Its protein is CASSPGQGAFTGELFF. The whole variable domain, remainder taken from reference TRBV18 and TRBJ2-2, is NAGVMQNPRHLVRRRGQEARLRCSPMKGHSHVYWYRQLPEEGLKFMVYLQKENIIDESGMPKERFSAEFPKEGPSILRIQQVVRGDSAAYFCASSPGQGAFTGELFFGEGSRLTVL.

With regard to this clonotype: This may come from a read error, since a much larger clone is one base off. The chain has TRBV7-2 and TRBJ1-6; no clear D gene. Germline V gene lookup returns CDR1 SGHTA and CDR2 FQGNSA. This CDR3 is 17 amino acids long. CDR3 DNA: TGTGCCAGCGGCTTACATGCGGGGAGCTCCTATAATTCACCCCTCCACTTT. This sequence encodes CASGLHAGSSYNSPLHF.

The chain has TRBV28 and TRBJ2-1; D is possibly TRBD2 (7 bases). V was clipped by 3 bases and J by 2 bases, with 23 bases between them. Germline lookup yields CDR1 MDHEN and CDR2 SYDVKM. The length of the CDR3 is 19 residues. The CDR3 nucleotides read TGTGCCAGCAGTTTCCAAGGGGGGGCAGGGACGGCGCCCTACAATGAGCAGTTCTTC. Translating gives CASSFQGGAGTAPYNEQFF.

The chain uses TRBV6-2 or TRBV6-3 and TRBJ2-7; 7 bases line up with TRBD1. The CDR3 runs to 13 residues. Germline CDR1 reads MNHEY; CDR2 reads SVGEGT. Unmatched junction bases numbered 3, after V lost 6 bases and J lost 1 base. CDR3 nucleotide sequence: TGTGCCAGCAGCGGACAGGCTTCCTACGAGCAGTACTTC. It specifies CASSGQASYEQYF.

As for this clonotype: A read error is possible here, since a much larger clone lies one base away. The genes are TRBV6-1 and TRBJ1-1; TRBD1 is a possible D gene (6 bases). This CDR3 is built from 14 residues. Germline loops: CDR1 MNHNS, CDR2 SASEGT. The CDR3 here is CASSSSPGVTEALF. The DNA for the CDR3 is TGTGCCAGCAGTTCCTCCCCAGGGGTTACTGAAGCTTTATTT.

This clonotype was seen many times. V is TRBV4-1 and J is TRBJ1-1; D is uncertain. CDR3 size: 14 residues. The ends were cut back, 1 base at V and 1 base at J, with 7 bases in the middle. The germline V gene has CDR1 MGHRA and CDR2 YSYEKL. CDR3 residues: CASSQGHSNTEAFF. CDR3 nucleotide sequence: TGCGCCAGCAGCCAAGGACACTCGAACACTGAAGCTTTCTTT.